This is a list of T cell receptor beta chains from one sample in a study of cytotoxic CD8 clonotypes in ibrutinib-treated CLL. Profiled with immunoSEQ multiplex PCR; TCRdb holds only in-frame clones, not every one. The data hold 50,000 to 70,000 clones, with 50% to 70% observed a single time. Specimen: PBMCs, collected at disease progression, from a patient treated with ibrutinib. The source is a human donor with chronic lymphocytic leukemia. Both conserved end residues are part of each CDR3. The D gene is left open where the match is weak. Some rows mark clone size as missing; the rest say once, few, many or name a class of expanded clone.

V	size	D	J	DNA	CDR3
TRBV6-6	-	-	TRBJ1-5	TGTGCCAGCAGTTACAAGTACAATCAGCCCCAGCATTTT	CASSYKYNQPQHF
TRBV9	-	TRBD2	TRBJ2-1	TGTGCCAGCAGCGTAGAACTAGCGAATGAGCAGTTCTTC	CASSVELANEQFF
TRBV5-1	-	TRBD2	TRBJ2-7	TGCGCCAGCAGCTTGGTGCCTAGCGGGGTATACTACGAGCAGTACTTC	CASSLVPSGVYYEQYF
TRBV27	few	-	TRBJ2-7	TGTGCCAGCAGGACTCCTCAGGGATACGAGCAGTACTTC	CASRTPQGYEQYF
TRBV6-5	-	TRBD1	TRBJ1-2	TGTGCCAGCAGTTACTCGCGGGACAGGGGGTCCTATGGCTACACCTTC	CASSYSRDRGSYGYTF
TRBV20-1	-	-	TRBJ2-5	TGCAGTGCTAGAGCAGAGACCCAGTACTTC	CSARAETQYF
TRBV27	few	-	TRBJ1-1	TGTGCCAGCAGTTTGCCGGGAGCAGAAGCTTTCTTT	CASSLPGAEAFF
TRBV10-3	-	-	TRBJ2-3	TGTGCCATCAGGCCGACAGACACAGATACGCAGTATTTT	CAIRPTDTDTQYF
TRBV25-1	-	-	TRBJ2-3	TGTGCCAGCAGTGAACAGGGAACAGATACGCAGTATTTT	CASSEQGTDTQYF
TRBV11-2	-	-	TRBJ2-7	TGTGCCAGCAGCCCGGGCGACGAGCAGTACTTC	CASSPGDEQYF
TRBV30	-	TRBD2	TRBJ2-7	TGTGCCTGGAGTGTACGGGAGGAACCTTGGGGCTACGAGCAGTACTTC	CAWSVREEPWGYEQYF
TRBV28	-	TRBD1	TRBJ2-3	TGTGCCAGCAGTTCTGCGCAGGGGGCAACAGATACGCAGTATTTT	CASSSAQGATDTQYF
TRBV11-2	-	TRBD1	TRBJ1-1	TGTGCCAGCAGCTTAGAGGAAAACAGGGGGATAACCGCTGAAGCTTTCTTT	CASSLEENRGITAEAFF
TRBV4-1	-	-	TRBJ1-4	TGCGCCAGCAGCCAAACGTGGGATACCTGGGGGGAGAAACTGTTTTTT	CASSQTWDTWGEKLFF
TRBV29-1	-	-	TRBJ2-5	TGCAGCGTTGACGAGGGGGAGACCCAGTACTTC	CSVDEGETQYF
TRBV18	-	-	TRBJ2-1	TGTGCCAGCTCACCAGGAGCAGGGGCCTACAATGAGCAGTTCTTC	CASSPGAGAYNEQFF
TRBV7-2	many	TRBD2	TRBJ2-7	TGTGCCAGCAGCTGGGCTAGCGGGAATTTCGAGCAGTACTTC	CASSWASGNFEQYF
TRBV7-9	-	TRBD1	TRBJ2-1	TGTGCCAGCAGGACCGGGACAGGGGACAATGAGCAGTTCTTC	CASRTGTGDNEQFF
TRBV7-2	once	TRBD2	TRBJ2-3	TGTGCCAGCAGCTTGGGTGCTAGCGGGGCAGATACGCAGTATTTT	CASSLGASGADTQYF
TRBV7-9	medium-sized	-	TRBJ1-1	TGTGCCAGCAGCGCCTTCTTGTCTGAAGCTTTCTTT	CASSAFLSEAFF
TRBV7-2	-	TRBD2	TRBJ2-2	TGTGCCAGCACCGAGGGGCGGGGGTTCACCGGGGAGCTGTTTTTT	CASTEGRGFTGELFF
TRBV27	-	TRBD2	TRBJ2-1	TGTGCCAGCAGTCCCCGGACTAGCGGGGGGGCCTACAATGAGCAGTTCTTC	CASSPRTSGGAYNEQFF
TRBV5-1	-	TRBD2	TRBJ2-1	TGCGCCAGCAGCGGACTAGCGGGAGACCGGTCGAATGAGCAGTTCTTC	CASSGLAGDRSNEQFF
TRBV6-1	-	TRBD1	TRBJ2-2	TGTGCCAGCAGTTCTAGGACAGGGGGTGCCGGGGAGCTGTTTTTT	CASSSRTGGAGELFF
TRBV6-1	few	TRBD1	TRBJ2-3	TGTGCCAGCAGAAGACGGACAGGGTCAGATACGCAGTATTTT	CASRRRTGSDTQYF
TRBV7-2	-	-	TRBJ2-3	TGTGCCAGCAGCTTAGGTTTCGGGTCCACAGATACGCAGTATTTT	CASSLGFGSTDTQYF
TRBV6-5	-	TRBD1	TRBJ1-2	TGTGCCAGCAGTTTCTCCGGGACAGGGTATGGCTACACCTTC	CASSFSGTGYGYTF
TRBV6-1	few	-	TRBJ2-7	TGTGCCAGCAGTGAAGCGACCTACGGCTCCTACGAGCAGTACTTC	CASSEATYGSYEQYF
TRBV14	once	-	TRBJ2-7	TGTGCCAGCAGCCGGGACACTACCTACGAGCAGTACTTC	CASSRDTTYEQYF
TRBV9	-	-	TRBJ2-6	TGTGCCAGCAGCGTATATAGGGCCGGGGCCAACGTCCTGACTTTC	CASSVYRAGANVLTF
TRBV28	few	-	TRBJ1-5	TGTGCCAGCACCTCGGATCAGAACAATCAGCCCCAGCATTTT	CASTSDQNNQPQHF
TRBV7-8	-	-	TRBJ2-1	TGTGCCAGCATAAGACAGGTTCTCTCCTACAATGAGCAGTTCTTC	CASIRQVLSYNEQFF
TRBV5-5	-	-	TRBJ2-1	TGTGCCAGCAGCATTGTGGGGACTGGGGATGAGCAGTTCTTC	CASSIVGTGDEQFF
TRBV19	-	-	TRBJ1-5	TGTGCCAGTAGTACTACGCACTACTATAGCAATCAGCCCCAGCATTTT	CASSTTHYYSNQPQHF
TRBV11-3	-	-	TRBJ2-7	TGTGCCAGCAGCCCCCGGGGTCTGAACGAGCAGTACTTC	CASSPRGLNEQYF
TRBV19	-	TRBD1	TRBJ1-1	TGTGCCAGTAGTGACGGACAGGGATACCCAAGAGCGAGCTTTTTCTTT	CASSDGQGYPRASFFF
TRBV30	-	TRBD2	TRBJ2-1	TGTGCCTGGAGTACCGGGACTAGCGGGAATTACAATGAGCAGTTCTTC	CAWSTGTSGNYNEQFF
TRBV5-1	-	-	TRBJ2-3	TGCGCCAGCAGCCTAGAGTTCGGTCGGGCCCCTTTAGATACGCAGTATTTT	CASSLEFGRAPLDTQYF
TRBV7-2	few	TRBD1	TRBJ2-7	TGTGCCAGCAGCTTCCGGGACAGATACTACGAGCAGTACTTC	CASSFRDRYYEQYF
TRBV28	-	TRBD1	TRBJ2-7	TGTGCCAGCAGTTCCCGCGGACAGGGTAGTGAGGAGCAGTACTTC	CASSSRGQGSEEQYF
TRBV29-1	once	-	TRBJ1-1	TGCAGCGTTGGACAGGTGGCGGTTGAAGCTTTCTTT	CSVGQVAVEAFF
TRBV27	few	-	TRBJ2-4	TGTGCCAGCAGTTACCCCGGGGGAAACATTCAGTACTTC	CASSYPGGNIQYF
TRBV28	once	-	TRBJ1-3	TGTGCCAGCAGTATGAATTTAGGTGGAAACACCATATATTTT	CASSMNLGGNTIYF
TRBV9	few	-	TRBJ2-1	TGTGCCAGCAGCGTAGGACTAGGTACTTACAATGAGCAGTTCTTC	CASSVGLGTYNEQFF
TRBV19	-	-	TRBJ1-1	TGTGCCAGTAGTATCATCGGGGGATTTGGGGCTTTCTTT	CASSIIGGFGAFF